The rows below give T cell receptor beta chains drawn from one sample of a study of cytomegalovirus exposure and HLA in healthy donors. The protocol was immunoSEQ multiplex PCR, while the TCRdb copy is restricted to in-frame clones and leaves out a portion. The data contain tens of thousands of clones, roughly 72% of them singletons. Material: PBMCs. These receptors were obtained from a man younger than 45 in good health and CMV-seropositive. The CDR3 runs from the conserved cysteine through the conserved F or W. D genes are given only for firm matches. Some rows mark clone size as missing; the rest say once, few, many or name a class of expanded clone.

>.|TRBD2|TRBV10-3|TRBJ2-1|21
CAISESTLGGAGGSSYNEQFF
TGTGCCATCAGTGAGTCGACGCTCGGGGGCGCGGGGGGGAGCTCCTACAATGAGCAGTTCTTC
>.|.|TRBV18|TRBJ2-1|15
CASSLGTRTSGEQFF
TGTGCCAGCTCATTAGGGACACGGACTAGTGGGGAGCAGTTCTTC
>.|TRBD2|TRBV28|TRBJ2-1|17
CALQRQPGLADYNEQFF
TGTGCCCTACAACGGCAGCCCGGACTAGCGGATTACAATGAGCAGTTCTTC
>.|.|TRBV7-3|TRBJ2-3|14
CASGVWGDTDTQYF
TGTGCCAGCGGGGTTTGGGGGGACACAGATACGCAGTATTTT
>few|TRBD1|TRBV5-1|TRBJ2-1|13
CASSRDRENEQFF
TGCGCCAGCAGCAGAGACAGGGAGAATGAGCAGTTCTTC
>once|TRBD1|TRBV5-6|TRBJ1-1|15
CASSLAVTGGTEAFF
TGTGCCAGCAGCCTGGCAGTGACAGGGGGAACTGAAGCTTTCTTT
>.|TRBD1|TRBV6-1|TRBJ2-7|15
CASIERVQGVSEQYF
TGTGCCAGCATCGAAAGGGTGCAGGGGGTATCCGAGCAGTACTTC
>.|.|TRBV13|TRBJ2-7|16
CASSPGPAGVQNEQYF
TGTGCCAGCAGCCCAGGTCCAGCGGGTGTTCAAAACGAGCAGTACTTC
>.|.|TRBV7-8|TRBJ1-5|18
CASSLRSRGTYSNQPQHF
TGTGCCAGCAGCTTAAGGTCCCGCGGGACTTATAGCAATCAGCCCCAGCATTTT
>.|.|TRBV5-1|TRBJ2-1|16
CASSFAGRLSYNEQFF
TGCGCCAGCAGCTTTGCGGGGAGGCTCTCCTACAATGAGCAGTTCTTC
>.|.|TRBV18|TRBJ1-5|15
CASSPTGHYNQPQHF
TGTGCCAGCTCACCCACGGGACACTACAATCAGCCCCAGCATTTT
>.|.|TRBV5-6|TRBJ2-7|14
CASSLGNSGYEQYF
TGTGCCAGCAGCTTGGGGAATAGCGGCTACGAGCAGTACTTC
>.|TRBD1|TRBV28|TRBJ2-7|15
CASRHTGGSGYEQYF
TGTGCCAGCAGGCACACAGGGGGCTCAGGGTACGAGCAGTACTTC
>.|.|TRBV6-1|TRBJ1-2|14
CASSDFAGQVGYTF
TGTGCCAGCAGTGACTTTGCAGGGCAAGTGGGCTACACCTTC
>.|TRBD1|TRBV5-6|TRBJ2-3|17
CASSLDRGGHRTDTQYF
TGTGCCAGCAGCTTAGACAGGGGTGGGCACCGCACAGATACGCAGTATTTT
>once|.|TRBV7-9|TRBJ2-7|14
CASSAPGTTYEQYF
TGTGCCAGCAGCGCACCGGGAACTACCTACGAGCAGTACTTC
>.|TRBD1|TRBV18|TRBJ2-5|17
CASSPIQGTGPKETQYF
TGTGCCAGCTCACCAATTCAAGGGACAGGGCCCAAAGAGACCCAGTACTTC
>.|.|TRBV2|TRBJ2-1|11
CASSENSGQFF
TGTGCCAGCAGTGAGAATAGCGGACAGTTCTTC
>.|.|TRBV7-2|TRBJ1-1|14
CASGWGGANTEAFF
TGTGCCAGCGGTTGGGGCGGAGCGAACACTGAAGCTTTCTTT
>.|TRBD1|TRBV7-9|TRBJ1-1|15
CSSSPPTGSLTEAFF
TGTTCCAGCAGCCCCCCGACAGGGAGTCTCACTGAAGCTTTCTTT
>.|TRBD2|TRBV5-1|TRBJ2-1|14
CASHLAGEVYEQFF
TGCGCCAGCCATCTAGCGGGAGAGGTCTATGAGCAGTTCTTC
>.|TRBD2|TRBV30|TRBJ2-7|16
CAWSVRSSGSVHEQYF
TGTGCCTGGAGTGTACGATCTAGCGGGAGCGTCCACGAGCAGTACTTC
>.|.|TRBV19|TRBJ2-5|17
CASSMATTAGKQETQYF
TGTGCCAGTAGTATGGCCACGACCGCAGGGAAACAAGAGACCCAGTACTTC
>.|TRBD2|TRBV15|TRBJ2-1|13
CATSGAGGHEQFF
TGTGCCACCAGCGGAGCGGGAGGTCATGAGCAGTTCTTC
>.|.|TRBV7-6|TRBJ2-3|13
CASSFTGIDTQYF
TGTGCCAGCAGCTTTACAGGGATAGATACGCAGTATTTT
>.|TRBD1|TRBV5-1|TRBJ2-5|10
CASSLRDRYF
TGCGCCAGCAGCTTACGGGACAGATACTTC
>.|.|TRBV9|TRBJ1-4|13
CASSVDGGEKLFF
TGTGCCAGCAGCGTAGATGGAGGCGAAAAACTGTTTTTT
>.|TRBD1|TRBV7-2|TRBJ1-3|15
CASSPSGQKGNTIYF
TGTGCCAGCAGCCCCTCGGGACAGAAAGGAAACACCATATATTTT
>.|.|TRBV10-3|TRBJ2-5|11
CAISGGETQYF
TGTGCCATCAGTGGAGGGGAGACCCAGTACTTC
>.|TRBD2|TRBV7-9|TRBJ2-7|19
CASSLVGGASGNYYYEQYF
TGTGCCAGCAGCTTGGTCGGTGGGGCTAGCGGGAACTATTATTACGAGCAGTACTTC
>.|.|TRBV18|TRBJ1-5|16
CASSPGGGGSNQPQHF
TGTGCCAGCTCACCGGGCGGGGGCGGTAGCAATCAGCCCCAGCATTTT
>.|.|TRBV7-6|TRBJ1-6|16
CASSLESSSYNSPLHF
TGTGCCAGCAGCCTAGAGTCTAGCTCCTATAATTCACCCCTCCACTTT
>.|TRBD2|TRBV4-1|TRBJ2-7|18
CASSQLGTSGSGSYEQYF
TGCGCCAGCAGCCAGCTCGGGACTAGCGGGAGCGGCTCCTACGAGCAGTACTTC
>few|TRBD1|TRBV4-1|TRBJ1-1|12
CASSLPGQGAFF
TGCGCCAGCAGCCTCCCGGGACAGGGAGCTTTCTTT
>.|TRBD1|TRBV18|TRBJ2-1|16
CASSLTGTGGPNEQFF
TGTGCCAGCTCACTGACCGGGACAGGGGGTCCCAATGAGCAGTTCTTC
>.|.|TRBV10-2|TRBJ1-1|14
CASSETRSNTEAFF
TGCGCCAGCAGTGAGACCAGGTCTAACACTGAAGCTTTCTTT
>.|.|TRBV5-6|TRBJ2-7|13
CASSAGLGYEQYF
TGTGCCAGCAGCGCGGGACTGGGCTACGAGCAGTACTTC
>.|.|TRBV4-1|TRBJ1-1|14
CASSQVRGNTEAFF
TGCGCCAGCAGCCAAGTCAGAGGGAACACTGAAGCTTTCTTT
>few|TRBD1|TRBV6-1|TRBJ1-2|15
CASSGDRGRIGGYTF
TGTGCCAGCAGCGGGGACAGGGGGAGGATCGGTGGCTACACCTTC
>few|TRBD2|TRBV7-2|TRBJ2-5|16
CASRKDLAGVQETQYF
TGTGCCAGCCGAAAGGATTTAGCGGGGGTTCAAGAGACCCAGTACTTC
>.|.|TRBV27|TRBJ1-5|14
CASSLRGGNQPQHF
TGTGCCAGCAGTTTGCGGGGGGGGAATCAGCCCCAGCATTTT
>.|TRBD2|TRBV27|TRBJ2-6|19
CASSPRGSGRALGANVLTF
TGTGCCAGCAGTCCAAGGGGTAGCGGGAGGGCATTGGGGGCCAACGTCCTGACTTTC
>.|.|TRBV28|TRBJ1-5|15
CASSLGGKSNQPQHF
TGTGCCAGCAGTTTGGGGGGGAAGAGCAATCAGCCCCAGCATTTT
>.|TRBD1|TRBV7-3|TRBJ1-1|15
CASSSWTRGRAEAFF
TGTGCCAGCAGCTCATGGACGAGGGGGCGAGCTGAAGCTTTCTTT
>.|.|TRBV11-2|TRBJ1-1|12
CASSLQAAEAFF
TGTGCCAGCAGCTTACAGGCCGCTGAAGCTTTCTTT
>.|.|TRBV5-6|TRBJ1-2|14
CASSFKESNYGYTF
TGTGCCAGCAGCTTTAAAGAGAGTAACTATGGCTACACCTTC
>.|TRBD2|TRBV5-1|TRBJ2-3|16
CASSPTSGGSTDTQYF
TGCGCCAGCAGCCCGACTAGCGGGGGGAGCACAGATACGCAGTATTTT
>.|TRBD1|TRBV5-8|TRBJ1-6|15
CASSRTGTDYSPLHF
TGTGCCAGCAGCCGCACCGGGACAGATTATTCACCCCTCCACTTT
>.|TRBD2|TRBV19|TRBJ2-7|14
CASSRLAGGYEQYF
TGTGCCAGTAGTCGACTAGCGGGGGGCTACGAGCAGTACTTC
>.|TRBD1|TRBV28|TRBJ1-5|16
CASSSPGQGKNQPQHF
TGTGCCAGCAGTTCACCGGGACAGGGAAAAAATCAGCCCCAGCATTTT
>.|.|TRBV2|TRBJ2-1|15
CASSDAGLSYNEQFF
TGTGCCAGCAGTGACGCAGGGCTCTCCTACAATGAGCAGTTCTTC
>.|.|TRBV28|TRBJ1-4|17
CASSLYSSLAGEEKLFF
TGTGCCAGCAGCTTATATAGTAGTTTGGCGGGAGAAGAAAAACTGTTTTTT
>few|TRBD1|TRBV6-6|TRBJ2-7|13
CASFQGQGHEQYF
TGTGCCAGTTTCCAGGGACAGGGCCACGAGCAGTACTTC
>.|.|TRBV5-4|TRBJ1-1|14
CASSLTLMSTEAFF
TGTGCCAGCAGCTTAACTCTGATGAGCACTGAAGCTTTCTTT
>.|TRBD2|TRBV5-4|TRBJ2-7|14
CASSLRLAGVEQYF
TGTGCCAGCAGCTTGCGCCTAGCGGGGGTCGAGCAGTACTTC